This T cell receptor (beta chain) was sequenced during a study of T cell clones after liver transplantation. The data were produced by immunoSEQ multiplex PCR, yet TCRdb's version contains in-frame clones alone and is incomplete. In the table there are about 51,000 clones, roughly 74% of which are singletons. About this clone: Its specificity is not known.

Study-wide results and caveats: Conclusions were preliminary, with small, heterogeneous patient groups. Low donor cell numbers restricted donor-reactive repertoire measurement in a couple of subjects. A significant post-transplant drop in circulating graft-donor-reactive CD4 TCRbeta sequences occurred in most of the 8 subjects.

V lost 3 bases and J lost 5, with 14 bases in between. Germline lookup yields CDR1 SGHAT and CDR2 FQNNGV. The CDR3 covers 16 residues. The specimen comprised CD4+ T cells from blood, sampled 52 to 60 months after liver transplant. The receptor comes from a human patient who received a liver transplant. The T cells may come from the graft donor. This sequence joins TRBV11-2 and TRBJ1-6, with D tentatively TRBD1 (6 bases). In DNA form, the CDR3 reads TGTGCCAGCAGCTTGACCCCAGGGGCGGATAATTCACCCCTCCACTTT. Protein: CASSLTPGADNSPLHF.